These 18 T cell receptor beta chains originate from one sample sequenced in a study of Graves' ophthalmopathy and Graves' hyperthyroidism. Amplification targeted the TCR beta CDR3 regions, with RNA transcripts as the source material. HTBI primers served in a first-round RT-PCR, which a second-round multiplex PCR followed. MiXCR, applied by TCRdb to the multiplex PCR reads, yields one record per CDR3 protein. The profile shows some 150,000 distinct CDR3 sequences, 35% to 45% of them singletons. The sample taken for sequencing was peripheral blood. Receptors originate from a man under 40 with Graves' ophthalmopathy.

At least ten counts were recorded for this clonotype. The chain carries TRBV12-3 or TRBV12-4 and TRBJ2-2; D is perhaps TRBD1 or TRBD2 (5 bases each). The CDR3 contains 15 residues. Trimming shortened V by 6 bases and J by 5 bases, and 16 bases separated the two germline ends. The CDR3 sequence: CASRGPHGATGELFF. CDR3 nucleotide sequence: TGTGCCAGCAGGGGACCCCATGGGGCGACCGGGGAGCTGTTTTTT.

The V gene is TRBV11-2, the J gene TRBJ2-7; D ambiguous. V lost 0 bases and J lost 5, with 8 bases in between. The CDR3 has 13 amino acids. CDR1 SGHAT and CDR2 FQNNGV come from the germline V gene. The CDR3 spells CASSLDPRHEQYF. The CDR3 DNA reads as TGTGCCAGCAGCTTAGATCCCAGGCACGAGCAGTACTTC. Based on the CDR3 plus reference TRBV11-2 and TRBJ2-7, the full variable domain is EAGVAQSPRYKIIEKRQSVAFWCNPISGHATLYWYQQILGQGPKLLIQFQNNGVVDDSQLPKDRFSAERLKGVDSTLKIQPAKLEDSAVYLCASSLDPRHEQYFGPGTRLTVT.

This clonotype occurred once. The J gene is TRBJ1-1, the V gene TRBV7-2; the D is unclear. The CDR3 has 14 amino acids. V shed 1 base and J shed 4 bases, with 10 bases lying between them. Germline V gene data show CDR1 as SGHTA and CDR2 as FQGNSA. The CDR3 reads CASSLERLATEAFF. For the CDR3, the DNA is TGTGCCAGCAGCTTAGAACGGCTGGCCACTGAAGCTTTCTTT.

The chain carries TRBV28 and TRBJ1-1; D remains ambiguous. V lost 1 base and J lost 0, with 12 bases in between. Germline V CDR1 and CDR2: MDHEN, SYDVKM. The CDR3 is made up of 16 amino acids. CDR3 amino acids: CASSLFQTEVNTEAFF. CDR3 nucleotides: TGTGCCAGCAGTTTATTTCAGACGGAAGTGAACACTGAAGCTTTCTTT.

The chain uses TRBV28 and TRBJ1-1; D call uncertain. In germline, CDR1 is MDHEN, CDR2 SYDVKM. V was cut by 3 bases and J by 5 bases, with 13 bases left in between. The CDR3 consists of 14 residues. The CDR3 sequence is CASSFLGQATEAFF. In DNA form, the CDR3 reads TGTGCCAGCAGTTTTTTAGGGCAGGCGACTGAAGCTTTCTTT.

This clonotype was seen many times. The CDR3 is CASSPGAYSNQPQHF. Written as DNA, the CDR3 is TGTGCCAGCAGTCCCGGGGCATATAGCAATCAGCCCCAGCATTTT. The V and J genes are TRBV28 and TRBJ1-5, with D perhaps matching TRBD1 (5 bases). CDR1 is MDHEN and CDR2 is SYDVKM in the germline V gene. V gave up 5 bases and J gave up 0 bases, with 11 bases separating them. The CDR3 totals 15 residues. Full variable domain (remainder filled in from reference TRBV28 and TRBJ1-5): DVKVTQSSRYLVKRTGEKVFLECVQDMDHENMFWYRQDPGLGLRLIYFSYDVKMKEKGDIPEGYSVSREKKERFSLILESASTNQTSMYLCASSPGAYSNQPQHFGDGTRLSIL.

This clonotype was seen repeatedly, ten times or more. This rearrangement joins TRBV27 to TRBJ2-7, with 12 bases that match TRBD2. The CDR3 is 17 residues long. Trimming took 2 bases from V and 0 from J; bases not matched to a gene: 5. Looked up from germline, CDR1 is MNHEY and CDR2 is SMNVEV (reference sequence). CDR3 residues: CASSLKGLAGSSYEQYF. The CDR3 nucleotides read TGTGCCAGCAGTTTAAAAGGACTAGCGGGGAGCTCCTACGAGCAGTACTTC.

This clonotype was seen many times. The genes are TRBV18 and TRBJ1-5; D might be TRBD1 (5 bases). V lost 8 bases and J lost 4, with 12 bases in between. This CDR3 spans 13 amino acids. Germline V gene data show CDR1 as KGHSH and CDR2 as LQKENI. The CDR3 loop is CASSPDRNQPQHF. The CDR3 DNA reads TGTGCCAGCAGTCCAGACAGAAATCAGCCCCAGCATTTT. Looking up the rest from reference TRBV18 and TRBJ1-5 gives the full variable domain: NAGVMQNPRHLVRRRGQEARLRCSPMKGHSHVYWYRQLPEEGLKFMVYLQKENIIDESGMPKERFSAEFPKEGPSILRIQQVVRGDSAAYFCASSPDRNQPQHFGDGTRLSIL.

This chain links TRBV5-1 with TRBJ1-1, with 7 bases that match TRBD1. Losses at the gene ends were 4 bases for V and 4 bases for J; bases not matched to a gene: 7. The CDR3 has 14 residues. CDR1 is SGHRS and CDR2 is YFSETQ in the germline V gene. The DNA of the CDR3 is TGCGCCAGCAGCGCCCAAACAGGGGCCACTGAAGCTTTCTTT. Translation: CASSAQTGATEAFF.

This clonotype occurred many times. Here the CDR3 reads CASSLSGTTKQETQYF. CDR3 DNA: TGTGCCAGCAGTTTATCCGGGACAACGAAACAAGAGACCCAGTACTTC. The chain has TRBV28 and TRBJ2-5; TRBD1 is a possible D gene (6 bases). Trimming pared 1 base from V and 2 bases from J, leaving 14 bases between. This CDR3 spans 16 amino acids. Germline CDR1 is MDHEN and CDR2 is SYDVKM.

V usage is TRBV12-3 or TRBV12-4 and J usage is TRBJ1-1; TRBD1 is a possible D gene (5 bases). Deletions cut 7 bases from V and 3 bases from J, with 12 bases between. The CDR3 has 13 amino acids. This CDR3 reads CASTRGGDTEAFF. In DNA form, the CDR3 reads TGTGCCAGCACCCGGGGAGGGGACACTGAAGCTTTCTTT.

This clonotype has only one observation. The CDR3 region has the DNA TGCAGTGCCCCCCGGGTTCTGAACACTGAAGCTTTCTTT. It yields the protein CSAPRVLNTEAFF. The genes are TRBV20-1 and TRBJ1-1; D remains ambiguous. The V gene lost 6 bases and the J gene lost 0 bases, with 11 bases spanning the gap. This CDR3 region has 13 residues. CDR1 DFQATT and CDR2 SNEGSKA come from the germline V gene (reference sequence).

There are many counts of this clonotype. The rearrangement links TRBV18 to TRBJ2-4; D gene unclear. The CDR3 is 16 amino acids. Germline CDR1 and CDR2: KGHSH and LQKENI. Trimming took off 4 bases at V and 0 bases at J, with 13 bases between the two ends. The CDR3 bases are TGTGCCAGCTCACTCGGACGTATACTAGCCAAAAACATTCAGTACTTC. Translation: CASSLGRILAKNIQYF.

This clonotype was seen ten or more times. The V and J genes are TRBV10-3 and TRBJ1-2; D may be TRBD1 (5 bases). Per the germline V gene, CDR1 is ENHRY and CDR2 is SYGVKD. The CDR3 covers 13 residues. With 7 bases removed from V and 2 bases from J, the gap between germline ends came to 11 bases. The CDR3 nucleotides are TGTGCCATCACCGAGACAGTCAACTATGGCTACACCTTC. Its translation is CAITETVNYGYTF.

The chain joins TRBV10-2 to TRBJ2-7; D tentatively reads TRBD1 or TRBD2 (6 bases each). Per the germline V gene, CDR1 is WSHSY and CDR2 is SAAADI. This CDR3 spans 13 amino acids. Trimming cost V 8 bases and J 3 bases, with 14 bases left between them. This CDR3 reads CASRAGGGYEQYF. CDR3 DNA: TGCGCCAGCCGGGCCGGAGGGGGCTACGAGCAGTACTTC.

DNA for the CDR3: TGTGCCAGCAGTCCGGGGAATATTTGGCCCTACGAGCAGTACTTC. This gives the protein CASSPGNIWPYEQYF. This rearrangement joins TRBV12-3 or TRBV12-4 to TRBJ2-7, with D possibly being TRBD2 (5 bases). This CDR3 is built from 15 residues. The V end lost 5 bases, the J end lost 2 bases, and 16 bases lay between the germline ends.

This clonotype has at least ten counts. The gene calls are TRBV19 and TRBJ2-7; 8 bases agree with TRBD2. Germline V gene sequence: CDR1 LNHDA, CDR2 SQIVND (reference sequence). J gave up 0 bases and V 5 bases, and 12 bases lay outside the gene matches. The CDR3 runs 17 residues. The CDR3, as DNA: TGTGCCAGTAGTTCGCCGCGGGGGGCGGCCCGCTCCTACGAGCAGTACTTC. Translated: CASSSPRGAARSYEQYF.

This clonotype showed up just a few times. The J gene is TRBJ2-5, the V gene TRBV7-2, with 16 bases fitting TRBD2. The germline V gene encodes CDR1 SGHTA and CDR2 FQGNSA. The CDR3 is 15 residues long. V trimming: 4 bases; J trimming: 10 bases; junction bases outside the gene matches: 6. The CDR3 loop is CASSSGLAGGVGQYF. CDR3 DNA: TGTGCCAGCAGCTCGGGACTAGCGGGAGGGGTCGGCCAGTACTTC.